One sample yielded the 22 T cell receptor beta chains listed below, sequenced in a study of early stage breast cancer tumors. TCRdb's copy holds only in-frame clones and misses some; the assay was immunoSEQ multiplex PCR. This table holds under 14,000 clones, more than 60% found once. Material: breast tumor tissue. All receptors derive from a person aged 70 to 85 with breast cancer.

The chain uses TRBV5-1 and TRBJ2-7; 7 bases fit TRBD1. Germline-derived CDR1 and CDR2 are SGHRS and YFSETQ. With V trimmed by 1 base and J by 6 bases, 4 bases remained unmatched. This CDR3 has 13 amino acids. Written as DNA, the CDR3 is TGCGCCAGCAGCTTGAACTGGGACAGCGAGCAGTACTTC. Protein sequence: CASSLNWDSEQYF.

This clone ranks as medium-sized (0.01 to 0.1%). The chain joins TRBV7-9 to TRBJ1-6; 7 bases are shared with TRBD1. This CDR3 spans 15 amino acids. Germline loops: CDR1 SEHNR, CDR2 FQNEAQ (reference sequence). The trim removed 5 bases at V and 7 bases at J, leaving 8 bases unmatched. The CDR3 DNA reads TGTGCCAGCAGCCGGTACGGGACAGCAAATTCACCCCTCCACTTT. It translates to CASSRYGTANSPLHF. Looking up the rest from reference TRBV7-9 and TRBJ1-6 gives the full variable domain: DTGVSQNPRHKITKRGQNVTFRCDPISEHNRLYWYRQTLGQGPEFLTYFQNEAQLEKSRLLSDRFSAERPKGSFSTLEIQRTEQGDSAMYLCASSRYGTANSPLHFGNGTRLTVT.

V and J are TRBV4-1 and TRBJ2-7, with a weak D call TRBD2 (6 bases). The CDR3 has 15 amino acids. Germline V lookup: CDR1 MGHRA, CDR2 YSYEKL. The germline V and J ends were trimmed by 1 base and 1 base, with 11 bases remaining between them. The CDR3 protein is CASSQGLRGSYEQYF. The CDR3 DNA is TGCGCCAGCAGCCAAGGGTTGCGGGGATCCTACGAGCAGTACTTC.

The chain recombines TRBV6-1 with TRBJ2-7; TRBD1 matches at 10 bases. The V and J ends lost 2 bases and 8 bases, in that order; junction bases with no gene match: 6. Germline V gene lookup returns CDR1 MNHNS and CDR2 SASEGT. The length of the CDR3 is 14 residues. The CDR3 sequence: CASSETGTGEKQYF. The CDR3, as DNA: TGTGCCAGCAGTGAAACCGGGACAGGGGAAAAGCAGTACTTC.

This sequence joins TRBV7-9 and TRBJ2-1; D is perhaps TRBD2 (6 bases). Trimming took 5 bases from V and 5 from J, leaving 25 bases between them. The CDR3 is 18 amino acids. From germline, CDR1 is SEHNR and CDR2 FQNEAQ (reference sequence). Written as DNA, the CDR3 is TGTGCCAGCAGCCCAAGGGGATTCGGGGGAGGATCCCACAATGAGCAGTTCTTC. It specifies CASSPRGFGGGSHNEQFF.

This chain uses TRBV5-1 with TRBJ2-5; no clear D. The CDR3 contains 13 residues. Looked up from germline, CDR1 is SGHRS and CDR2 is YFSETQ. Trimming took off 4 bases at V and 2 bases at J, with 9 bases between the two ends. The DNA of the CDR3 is TGCGCCAGCAGCGAACAGCTTCAAGAGACCCAGTACTTC. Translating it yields CASSEQLQETQYF.

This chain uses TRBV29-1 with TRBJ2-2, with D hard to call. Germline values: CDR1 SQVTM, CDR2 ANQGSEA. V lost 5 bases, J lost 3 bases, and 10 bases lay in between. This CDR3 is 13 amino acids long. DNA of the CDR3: TGCAGCGTTCTGGGTCAGGACACCGGGGAGCTGTTTTTT. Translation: CSVLGQDTGELFF.

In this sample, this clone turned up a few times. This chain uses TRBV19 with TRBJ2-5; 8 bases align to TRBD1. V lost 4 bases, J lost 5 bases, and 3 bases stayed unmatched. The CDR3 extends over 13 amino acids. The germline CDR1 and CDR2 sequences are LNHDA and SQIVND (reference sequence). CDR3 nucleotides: TGTGCCAGTAGTACGGACAGGGTTGAGACCCAGTACTTC. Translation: CASSTDRVETQYF.

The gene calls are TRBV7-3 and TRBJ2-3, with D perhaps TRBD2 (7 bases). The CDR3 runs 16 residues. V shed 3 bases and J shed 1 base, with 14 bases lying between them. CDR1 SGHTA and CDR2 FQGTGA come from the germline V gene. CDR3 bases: TGTGCCAGCAGCTTGCTGGGGGGGCGGGGCACAGATACGCAGTATTTT. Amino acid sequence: CASSLLGGRGTDTQYF. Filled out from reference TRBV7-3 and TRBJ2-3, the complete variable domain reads GAGVSQTPSNKVTEKGKYVELRCDPISGHTALYWYRQSLGQGPEFLIYFQGTGAADDSGLPNDRFFAVRPEGSVSTLKIQRTERGDSAVYLCASSLLGGRGTDTQYFGPGTRLTVL.

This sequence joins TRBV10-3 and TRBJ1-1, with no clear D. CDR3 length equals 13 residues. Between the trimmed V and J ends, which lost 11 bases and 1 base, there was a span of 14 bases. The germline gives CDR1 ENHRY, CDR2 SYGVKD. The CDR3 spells CASTHDPNTEAFF. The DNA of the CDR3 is TGTGCCTCTACGCACGATCCGAACACTGAAGCTTTCTTT.

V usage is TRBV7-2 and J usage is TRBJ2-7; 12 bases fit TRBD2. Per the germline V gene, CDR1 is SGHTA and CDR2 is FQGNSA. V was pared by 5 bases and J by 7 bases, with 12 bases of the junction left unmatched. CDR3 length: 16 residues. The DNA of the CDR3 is TGTGCCAGCAGCCCCACTTCTAGCGGGAGGGCCGGGGAGCAGTACTTC. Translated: CASSPTSSGRAGEQYF.

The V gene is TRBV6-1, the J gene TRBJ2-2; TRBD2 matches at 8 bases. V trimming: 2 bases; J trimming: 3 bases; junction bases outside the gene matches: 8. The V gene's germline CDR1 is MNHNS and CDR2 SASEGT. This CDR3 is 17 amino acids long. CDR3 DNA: TGTGCCAGCAGTGAATGGACTAGCATGTTGGACACCGGGGAGCTGTTTTTT. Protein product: CASSEWTSMLDTGELFF.

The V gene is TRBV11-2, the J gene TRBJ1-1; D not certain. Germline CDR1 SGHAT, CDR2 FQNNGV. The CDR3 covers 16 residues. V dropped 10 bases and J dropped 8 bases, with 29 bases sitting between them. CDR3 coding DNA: TGTGCCACCTACCCCCACGACGGGATAGTAGGCAAGGAAGCTTTCTTT. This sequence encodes CATYPHDGIVGKEAFF.

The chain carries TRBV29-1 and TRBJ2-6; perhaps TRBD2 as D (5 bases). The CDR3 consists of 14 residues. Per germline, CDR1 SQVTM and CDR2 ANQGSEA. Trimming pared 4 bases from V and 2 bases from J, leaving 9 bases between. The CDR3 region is CSVVEGPGANVLTF. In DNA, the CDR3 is TGCAGCGTTGTTGAGGGCCCTGGGGCCAACGTCCTGACTTTC.

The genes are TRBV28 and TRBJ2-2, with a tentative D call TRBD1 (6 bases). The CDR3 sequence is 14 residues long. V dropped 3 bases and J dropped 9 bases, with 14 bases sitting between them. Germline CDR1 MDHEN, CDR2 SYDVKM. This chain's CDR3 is CASSFRDTHRELFF. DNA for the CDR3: TGTGCCAGCAGTTTCCGGGACACCCACCGGGAGCTGTTTTTT. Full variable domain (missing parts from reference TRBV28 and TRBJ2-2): DVKVTQSSRYLVKRTGEKVFLECVQDMDHENMFWYRQDPGLGLRLIYFSYDVKMKEKGDIPEGYSVSREKKERFSLILESASTNQTSMYLCASSFRDTHRELFFGEGSRLTVL.

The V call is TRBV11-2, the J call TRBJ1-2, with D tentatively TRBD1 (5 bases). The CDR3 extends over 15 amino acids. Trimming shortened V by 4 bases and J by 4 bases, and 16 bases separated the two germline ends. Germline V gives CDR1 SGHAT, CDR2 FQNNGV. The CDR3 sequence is CASSSFQGSSYGYTF. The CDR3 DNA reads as TGTGCCAGCAGCTCGTTTCAGGGATCTTCCTATGGCTACACCTTC.

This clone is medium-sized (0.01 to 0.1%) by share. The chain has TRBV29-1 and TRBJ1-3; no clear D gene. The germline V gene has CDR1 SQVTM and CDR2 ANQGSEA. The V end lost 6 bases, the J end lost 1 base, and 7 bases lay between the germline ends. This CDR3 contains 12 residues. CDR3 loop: CSVRGSGNTIYF. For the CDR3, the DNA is TGCAGCGTCCGGGGTTCTGGAAACACCATATATTTT.

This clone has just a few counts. The CDR3 loop is CASRAAISGNTIYF. CDR3 nucleotide sequence: TGTGCCAGTAGAGCGGCGATCTCTGGAAACACCATATATTTT. The rearrangement uses TRBV19 and TRBJ1-3; unclear D gene. Germline CDR1 reads LNHDA; CDR2 reads SQIVND (reference sequence). Trimming shortened V by 6 bases and J by 0 bases, and 9 bases separated the two germline ends. There are 14 residues in the CDR3.

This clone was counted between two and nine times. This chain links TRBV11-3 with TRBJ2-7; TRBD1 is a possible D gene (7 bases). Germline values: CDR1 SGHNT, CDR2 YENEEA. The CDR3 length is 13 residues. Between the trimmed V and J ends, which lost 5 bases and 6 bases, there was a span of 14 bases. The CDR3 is CASSPRGASEQYF. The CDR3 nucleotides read TGTGCCAGCAGCCCCAGGGGGGCCTCCGAGCAGTACTTC.

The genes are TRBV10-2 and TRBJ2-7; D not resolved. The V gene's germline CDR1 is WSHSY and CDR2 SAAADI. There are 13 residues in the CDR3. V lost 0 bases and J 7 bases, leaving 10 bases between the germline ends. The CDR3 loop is CASSESQAGEQYF. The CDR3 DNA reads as TGCGCCAGCAGTGAGTCGCAGGCTGGAGAGCAGTACTTC.

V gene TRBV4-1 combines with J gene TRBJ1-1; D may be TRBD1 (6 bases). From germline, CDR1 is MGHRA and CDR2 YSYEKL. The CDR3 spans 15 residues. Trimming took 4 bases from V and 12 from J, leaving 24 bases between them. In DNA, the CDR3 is TGCGCCAGCAGCCGGTCGGTACAGGGTCTTCAGGGGACTTTCTTT. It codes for CASSRSVQGLQGTFF.

The CDR3 reads CSVSGQEQYF. The CDR3 DNA reads TGCAGTGTTTCAGGACAGGAGCAGTACTTC. The chain has TRBV20-1 and TRBJ2-7; D perhaps matches TRBD1 (6 bases). The CDR3 is 10 amino acids. Germline V gene lookup returns CDR1 DFQATT and CDR2 SNEGSKA (reference sequence). The V gene lost 7 bases and the J gene lost 7 bases, with 11 bases spanning the gap.